The clone carrying this T cell receptor beta chain turned up a few times. This sample stems from a study of blood T cell repertoires in COVID-19. CDR3 size: 14 residues. Unmatched junction bases numbered 7, after V lost 6 bases and J lost 2 bases. Germline CDR1 and CDR2: MDHEN and SYDVKM. Generated by immunoSEQ multiplex PCR, the TCRdb table keeps only in-frame clones and is missing some. The table shows about 200,000 clones, with roughly 80% occurring only once. The chain uses TRBV28 and TRBJ2-7, with TRBD1 identical over 7 bases. The source of this sequence is a woman aged 80 or over with COVID-19, enrolled during active disease. The sequenced sample consisted of peripheral blood. Written as DNA, the CDR3 is TGTGCCAGCAGGGGACAGTTGAGGCCCTACGAGCAGTACTTC. This encodes CASRGQLRPYEQYF.